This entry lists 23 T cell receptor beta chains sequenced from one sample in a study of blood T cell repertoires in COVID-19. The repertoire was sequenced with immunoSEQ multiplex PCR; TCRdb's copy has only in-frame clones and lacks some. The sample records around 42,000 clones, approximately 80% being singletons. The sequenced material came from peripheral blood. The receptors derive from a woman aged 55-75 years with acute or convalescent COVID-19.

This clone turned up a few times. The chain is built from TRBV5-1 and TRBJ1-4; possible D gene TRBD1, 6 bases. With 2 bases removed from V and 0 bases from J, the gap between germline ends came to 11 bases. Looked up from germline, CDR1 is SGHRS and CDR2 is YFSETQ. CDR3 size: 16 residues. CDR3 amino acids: CASSFGGPATNEKLFF. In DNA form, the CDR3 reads TGCGCCAGCAGCTTCGGGGGGCCGGCAACTAATGAAAAACTGTTTTTT. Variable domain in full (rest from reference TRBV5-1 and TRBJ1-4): KAGVTQTPRYLIKTRGQQVTLSCSPISGHRSVSWYQQTPGQGLQFLFEYFSETQRNKGNFPGRFSGRQFSNSRSEMNVSTLELGDSALYLCASSFGGPATNEKLFFGSGTQLSVL.

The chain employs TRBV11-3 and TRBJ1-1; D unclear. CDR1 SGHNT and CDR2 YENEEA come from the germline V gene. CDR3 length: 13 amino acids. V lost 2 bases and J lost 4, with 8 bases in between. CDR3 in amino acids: CASSLNPGTEAFF. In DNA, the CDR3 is TGTGCCAGCAGCTTAAATCCGGGCACTGAAGCTTTCTTT. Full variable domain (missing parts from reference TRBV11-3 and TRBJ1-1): EAGVVQSPRYKIIEKKQPVAFWCNPISGHNTLYWYLQNLGQGPELLIRYENEEAVDDSQLPKDRFSAERLKGVDSTLKIQPAELGDSAVYLCASSLNPGTEAFFGQGTRLTVV.

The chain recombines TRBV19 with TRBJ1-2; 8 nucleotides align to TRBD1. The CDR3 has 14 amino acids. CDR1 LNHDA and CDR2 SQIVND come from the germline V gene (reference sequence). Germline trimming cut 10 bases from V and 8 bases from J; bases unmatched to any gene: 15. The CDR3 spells CATQRQGALSGYTF. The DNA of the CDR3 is TGTGCCACCCAACGCCAGGGGGCGCTTAGCGGCTACACCTTC.

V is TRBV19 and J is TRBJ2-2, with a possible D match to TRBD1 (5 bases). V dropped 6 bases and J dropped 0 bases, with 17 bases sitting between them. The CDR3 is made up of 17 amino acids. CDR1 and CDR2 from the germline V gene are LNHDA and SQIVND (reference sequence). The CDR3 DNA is TGTGCCAGTAGAGGGGCAGGGTATCCCCCGAACACCGGGGAGCTGTTTTTT. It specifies CASRGAGYPPNTGELFF.

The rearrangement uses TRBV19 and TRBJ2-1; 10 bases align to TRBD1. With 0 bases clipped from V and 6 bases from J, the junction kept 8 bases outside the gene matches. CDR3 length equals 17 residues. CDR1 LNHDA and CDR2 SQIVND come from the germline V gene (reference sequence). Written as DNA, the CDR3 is TGTGCCAGTAGTATAGATCTGGGACAGGGGCTCGGCAATGAGCAGTTCTTC. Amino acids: CASSIDLGQGLGNEQFF.

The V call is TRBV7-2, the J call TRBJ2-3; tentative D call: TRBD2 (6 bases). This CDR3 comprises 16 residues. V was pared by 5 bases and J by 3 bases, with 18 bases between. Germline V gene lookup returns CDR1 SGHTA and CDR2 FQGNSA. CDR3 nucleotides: TGTGCCAGCAGCCCAGCCTCGGCAGGGAGGACAGATACGCAGTATTTT. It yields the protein CASSPASAGRTDTQYF.

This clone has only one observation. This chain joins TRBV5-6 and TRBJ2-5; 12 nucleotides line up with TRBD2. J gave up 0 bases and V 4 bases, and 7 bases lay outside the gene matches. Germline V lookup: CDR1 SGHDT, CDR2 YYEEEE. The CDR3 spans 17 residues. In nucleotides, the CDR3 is TGTGCCAGCAGCCCGGGGACTAGCGGGTTGTACCAAGAGACCCAGTACTTC. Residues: CASSPGTSGLYQETQYF.

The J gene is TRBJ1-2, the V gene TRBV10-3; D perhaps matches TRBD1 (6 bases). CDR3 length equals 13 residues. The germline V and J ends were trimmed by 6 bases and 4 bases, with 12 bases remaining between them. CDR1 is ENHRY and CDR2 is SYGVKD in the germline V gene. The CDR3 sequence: CAIRRGGVYGYTF. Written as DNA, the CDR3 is TGTGCCATCAGGCGGGGGGGCGTCTATGGCTACACCTTC.

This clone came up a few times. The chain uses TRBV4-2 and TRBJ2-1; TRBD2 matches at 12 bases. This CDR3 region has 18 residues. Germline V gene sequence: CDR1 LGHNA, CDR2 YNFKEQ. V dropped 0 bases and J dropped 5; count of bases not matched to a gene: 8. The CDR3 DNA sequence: TGTGCCAGCAGCCAAGATAGGCCGGGACTAGCGGGCGACAATGAGCAGTTCTTC. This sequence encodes CASSQDRPGLAGDNEQFF.

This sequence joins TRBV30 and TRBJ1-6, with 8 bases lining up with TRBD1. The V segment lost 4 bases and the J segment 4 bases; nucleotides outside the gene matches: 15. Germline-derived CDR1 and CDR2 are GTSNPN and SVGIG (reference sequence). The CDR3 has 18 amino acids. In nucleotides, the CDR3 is TGTGCCTGGAATGTACTGGGACAGGTGGTAGGGTATAATTCACCCCTCCACTTT. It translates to CAWNVLGQVVGYNSPLHF.

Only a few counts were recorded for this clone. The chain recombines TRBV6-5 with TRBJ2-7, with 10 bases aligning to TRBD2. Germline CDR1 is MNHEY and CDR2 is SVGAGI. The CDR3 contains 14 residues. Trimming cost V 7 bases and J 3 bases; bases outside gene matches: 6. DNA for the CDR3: TGTGCCAGCACCAACCTAGCGGGGGTCTACGAGCAGTACTTC. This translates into CASTNLAGVYEQYF.

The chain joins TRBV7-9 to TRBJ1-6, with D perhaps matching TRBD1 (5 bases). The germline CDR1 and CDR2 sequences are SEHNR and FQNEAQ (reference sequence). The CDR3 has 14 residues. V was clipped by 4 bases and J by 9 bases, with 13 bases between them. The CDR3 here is CASSSRDGFSPLHF. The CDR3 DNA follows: TGTGCCAGCAGCTCGCGGGACGGTTTTTCACCCCTCCACTTT.

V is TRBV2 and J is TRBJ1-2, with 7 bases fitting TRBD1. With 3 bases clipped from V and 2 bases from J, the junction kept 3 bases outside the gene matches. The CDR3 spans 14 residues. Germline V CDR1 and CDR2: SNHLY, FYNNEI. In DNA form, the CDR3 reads TGTGCCAGCAGTGAGGCCAGGGGGAACTATGGCTACACCTTC. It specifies CASSEARGNYGYTF.

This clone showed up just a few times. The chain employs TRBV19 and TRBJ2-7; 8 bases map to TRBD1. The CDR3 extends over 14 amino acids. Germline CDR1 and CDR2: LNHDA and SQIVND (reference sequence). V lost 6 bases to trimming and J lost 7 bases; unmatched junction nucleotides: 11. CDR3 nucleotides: TGTGCCAGTAGATCGACAGGGGTGGATGGGGAGCAGTACTTC. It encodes CASRSTGVDGEQYF.

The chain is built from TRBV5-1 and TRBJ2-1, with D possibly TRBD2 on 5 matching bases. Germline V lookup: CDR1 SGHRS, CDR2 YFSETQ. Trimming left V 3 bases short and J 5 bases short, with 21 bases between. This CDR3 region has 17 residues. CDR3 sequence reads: CASSSRTRSGANNEQFF. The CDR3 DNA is TGCGCCAGCAGCTCCCGGACTCGTTCTGGAGCTAACAATGAGCAGTTCTTC.

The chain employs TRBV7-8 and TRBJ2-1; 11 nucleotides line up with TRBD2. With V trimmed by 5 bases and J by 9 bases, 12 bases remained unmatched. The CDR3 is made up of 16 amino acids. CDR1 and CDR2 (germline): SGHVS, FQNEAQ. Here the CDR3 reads CASSKTSGTVSREQFF. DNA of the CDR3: TGTGCCAGCAGCAAGACTAGCGGGACCGTGTCGCGTGAGCAGTTCTTC.

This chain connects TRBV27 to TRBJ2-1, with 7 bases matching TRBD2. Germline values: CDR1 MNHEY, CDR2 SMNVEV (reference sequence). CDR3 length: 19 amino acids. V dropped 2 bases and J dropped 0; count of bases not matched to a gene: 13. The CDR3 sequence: CASSLGGSPYFSSYNEQFF. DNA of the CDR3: TGTGCCAGCAGTTTAGGCGGGAGTCCGTACTTTAGCTCCTACAATGAGCAGTTCTTC.

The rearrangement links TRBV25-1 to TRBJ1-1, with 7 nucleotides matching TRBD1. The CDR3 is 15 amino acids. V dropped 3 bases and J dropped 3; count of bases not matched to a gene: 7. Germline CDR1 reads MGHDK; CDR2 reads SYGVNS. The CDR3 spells CASSDNRGGDTEAFF. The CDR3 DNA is TGTGCCAGCAGTGACAACAGGGGTGGGGACACTGAAGCTTTCTTT.

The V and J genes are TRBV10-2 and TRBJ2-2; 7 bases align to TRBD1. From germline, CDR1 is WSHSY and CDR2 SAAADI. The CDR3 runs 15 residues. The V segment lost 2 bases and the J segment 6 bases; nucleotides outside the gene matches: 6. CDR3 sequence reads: CASSERGGASGELFF. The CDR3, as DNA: TGCGCCAGCAGTGAGAGAGGGGGCGCTTCCGGGGAGCTGTTTTTT.

The CDR3 loop reads CASSQLSGTGFKKSSYNEQFF. The CDR3 DNA follows: TGTGCCAGCAGCCAATTATCCGGGACAGGTTTTAAGAAAAGCTCCTACAATGAGCAGTTCTTC. The genes are TRBV14 and TRBJ2-1; 8 bases map to TRBD1. The CDR3 has 21 residues. The V and J ends lost 2 bases and 0 bases, in that order; junction bases with no gene match: 18. CDR1 and CDR2 from the germline V gene are SGHDN and FVKESK.

CDR3 residues: CASSDTGDETQYF. CDR3 coding DNA: TGTGCCAGCAGTGACACAGGGGACGAGACCCAGTACTTC. This rearrangement joins TRBV3-1 (or the pseudogene TRBV3-2) to TRBJ2-5, with 7 positions matching TRBD1. Germline V gene lookup returns CDR1 LGHDT and CDR2 YNNKEL (reference sequence). This CDR3 region has 13 residues. V gave up 6 bases and J gave up 5 bases; unmatched junction bases: 6.

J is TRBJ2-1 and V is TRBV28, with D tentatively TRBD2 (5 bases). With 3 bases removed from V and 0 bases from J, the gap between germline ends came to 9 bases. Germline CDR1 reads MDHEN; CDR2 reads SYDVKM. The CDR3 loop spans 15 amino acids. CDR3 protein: CASSFAGSSYNEQFF. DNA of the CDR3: TGTGCCAGCAGTTTTGCTGGGAGCTCCTACAATGAGCAGTTCTTC.

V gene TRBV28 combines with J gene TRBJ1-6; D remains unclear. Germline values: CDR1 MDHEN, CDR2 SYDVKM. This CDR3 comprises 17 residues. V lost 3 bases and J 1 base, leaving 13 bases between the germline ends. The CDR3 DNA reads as TGTGCCAGCAGTTTCCCCCACCGAACATCCTATAATTCACCCCTCCACTTT. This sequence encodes CASSFPHRTSYNSPLHF.